This T cell receptor (beta chain) emerged from a study of T cells in Graves' hyperthyroidism and ophthalmopathy. Study conclusions and caveats: The majority of expanded thyroid clonotypes above 0.001 also appeared in blood.

This clonotype was counted at least ten times. Its matching antigen is unknown. Orbital computed tomography and thyroid ultrasound, together with serum TRAb and thyroxine and clinical symptoms, were used for diagnoses. The PBMCs were sourced from fresh peripheral blood (around 9.3 ml). The V and J ends lost 7 bases and 9 bases, in that order; junction bases with no gene match: 14. The CDR3 runs to 15 residues. Amplified TCR beta CDR3 regions came from RNA transcripts. RT-PCR in the first round (using the HTBI primer set) targeted the TCR CDR3. TCRdb re-called the multiplex PCR reads with MiXCR, one entry per CDR3 protein. The data contain a few hundred thousand distinct CDR3 sequences, roughly 15% of them seen just once; the ten biggest clones take up about 20%.

The chain uses TRBV12-3 or TRBV12-4 and TRBJ2-1; 8 positions agree with TRBD2. This TCR came from a woman aged 30 to 39 with Graves' ophthalmopathy. The sequenced material came from blood. As DNA, the CDR3 is TGTGCCAGCACCACCGGGGGGGGGCTCGAATTTGAGCAGTTCTTC. Translation gives CASTTGGGLEFEQFF.